This T cell receptor (beta chain) was identified during a study of OX40 agonist ivuxolimab in advanced cancers. Worth noting for this clone: Its antigen is currently unknown.

Regarding the study as a whole: Partial responders treated at 0.1-3.0 mg/kg exhibited clonal expansion among the lowest measured. CD8+ T cells (on average) carried more expanded clones than CD4+ T cells.

Assay used: immunoSEQ multiplex PCR; TCRdb lists only in-frame clones, some missing. The sample has about 120,000 clones, 75% to 90% seen once; the top ten hold 0.55% to 0.7%. The V end lost 5 bases, the J end lost 8 bases, and 18 bases lay between the germline ends. Germline assignment: CDR1 SNHLY and CDR2 FYNNEI. CDR3 length equals 15 residues. Sequenced material: CD4+ or CD8+ T cells sorted from blood, taken in a trial of the OX40 agonist ivuxolimab. The chain links TRBV2 to TRBJ1-4; tentatively, D is TRBD1 (6 bases). This sequence originates from an adult with an advanced solid tumor such as melanoma, head and neck, liver or kidney cancer. The CDR3 DNA sequence: TGTGCCAGCAGTCCCCGACAGGCCCGGGACGAAAAACTGTTTTTT. It yields the protein CASSPRQARDEKLFF.